The rows below give T cell receptor beta chains drawn from one sample of a study of T cells in Graves' hyperthyroidism and ophthalmopathy. TCRdb processed the multiplex PCR reads anew with MiXCR; each CDR3 protein has one entry. The repertoire consists of approximately 710,000 distinct CDR3 sequences, with 17% occurring once and the leading ten covering about a sixth. Sequenced material: blood. These receptors were obtained from a man aged 50 to 60 with Graves' hyperthyroidism. Both conserved end residues are part of each CDR3. Each record gives: J gene, clone size, D gene, V gene, CDR3 DNA, CDR3 protein. The D gene is left open where the match is weak. Size tells how often a clone was seen (once, few, many) or the class of an expanded clone, and some rows leave it out.

>TRBJ2-4|few|.|TRBV15
TGTGCCACCAGCAGAGACAGGTTCGGCCGCAAAAACATTCAGTACTTC
CATSRDRFGRKNIQYF
>TRBJ1-4|.|.|TRBV7-2
TGTGCCAGCAGCCCCACCGGACGTATAAGTAATGAAAAACTGTTTTTT
CASSPTGRISNEKLFF
>TRBJ2-1|.|TRBD2|TRBV27
TGTGCCAGCAGTTTCGACAGCGGGAGTCAATGGGAGCAGTTCTTC
CASSFDSGSQWEQFF
>TRBJ2-1|.|.|TRBV10-1
TGCGCCAGCAGTGGGCCCCCCGAGACCGGAGACAATGAGCAGTTCTTC
CASSGPPETGDNEQFF
>TRBJ2-7|many|.|TRBV7-3
TGTGCCAGCAGCTTAACCGGGGAGAACTACGAGCAGTACTTC
CASSLTGENYEQYF
>TRBJ2-1|.|.|TRBV28
TGTGCCAGCAGTTTGGGGGGAGTTGTCGATGAGCAGTTCTTC
CASSLGGVVDEQFF
>TRBJ1-2|.|.|TRBV19
TGTGCCAGTCGTACTTTAGGGTCCTCCTATGGCTACACCTTC
CASRTLGSSYGYTF
>TRBJ2-7|.|.|TRBV27
TGTGCCAGCAGTCTGTACAGGGCTGGCATCTACGAGCAGTACTTC
CASSLYRAGIYEQYF
>TRBJ1-1|many|.|TRBV11-3
TGTGCCAGCAGCCTACAGACCGGTGAAGCTTTCTTT
CASSLQTGEAFF
>TRBJ2-1|many|.|TRBV3-1
TGTGCCAGCAGCCAAGAAACGGCTAGCTCCTACAATGAGCAGTTCTTC
CASSQETASSYNEQFF
>TRBJ1-2|few|.|TRBV29-1
TGCAGCGTTGTTCAAGGAAACTATGGCTACACCTTC
CSVVQGNYGYTF
>TRBJ1-1|many|.|TRBV19
TGTGCCAGCAGGCAGGGAGGAAGTACTGAAGCTTTCTTT
CASRQGGSTEAFF
>TRBJ1-5|many|TRBD1|TRBV6-2/TRBV6-3
TGTGCCAGCAGTCTTCGAGATATAGGGGGCCAGCCCCAGCATTTT
CASSLRDIGGQPQHF
>TRBJ2-3|many|TRBD2|TRBV11-3
TGTGCCAGCAGCGTCGGACTAGCGGGCACAGATACGCAGTATTTT
CASSVGLAGTDTQYF
>TRBJ2-1|many|TRBD1|TRBV11-2
TGTGCCAGCAGCCTCTCCCGGACAGGCAATGAGCAGTTCTTC
CASSLSRTGNEQFF
>TRBJ2-1|many|.|TRBV3-1
TGTGCCAGCAGCCACAGAACCACTCGAAATGAGCAGTTCTTC
CASSHRTTRNEQFF
>TRBJ2-7|many|.|TRBV19
TGTGCCAGTAGTACCCCGGTGGGGACGGAAGCCTACGAGCAGTACTTC
CASSTPVGTEAYEQYF